This TCR beta chain was recorded in a study of T cells after somatic rescue of genetic block. Clones were read by immunoSEQ multiplex PCR, and TCRdb kept only the in-frame ones, dropping some. The table records 45,000 to 70,000 clones, about 96% of them present only once. With V trimmed by 5 bases and J by 0 bases, 4 bases remained unmatched. The CDR3 extends over 15 amino acids. Looked up from germline, CDR1 is MNHEY and CDR2 is SVGAGI. What was sequenced was peripheral blood mononuclear cells (PBMCs). This TCR came from a child younger than two. This chain uses TRBV6-5 with TRBJ1-5; TRBD1 aligns across 7 bases. The chain's CDR3 is CASSGTVHSNQPQHF. The DNA of the CDR3 is TGTGCCAGCAGTGGGACAGTACATAGCAATCAGCCCCAGCATTTT.